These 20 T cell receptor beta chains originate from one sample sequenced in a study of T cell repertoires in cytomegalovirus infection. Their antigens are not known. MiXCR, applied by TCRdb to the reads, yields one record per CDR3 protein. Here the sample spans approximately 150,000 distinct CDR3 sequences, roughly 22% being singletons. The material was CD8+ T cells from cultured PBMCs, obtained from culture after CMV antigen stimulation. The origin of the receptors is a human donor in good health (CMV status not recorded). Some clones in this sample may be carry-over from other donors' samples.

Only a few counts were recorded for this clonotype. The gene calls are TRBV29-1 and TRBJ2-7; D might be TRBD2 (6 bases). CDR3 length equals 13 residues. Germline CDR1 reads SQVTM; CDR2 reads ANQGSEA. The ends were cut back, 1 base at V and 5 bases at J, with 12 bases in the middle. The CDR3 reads CSVEGGTSNEQYF. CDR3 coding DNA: TGCAGCGTTGAAGGTGGGACTTCTAACGAGCAGTACTTC.

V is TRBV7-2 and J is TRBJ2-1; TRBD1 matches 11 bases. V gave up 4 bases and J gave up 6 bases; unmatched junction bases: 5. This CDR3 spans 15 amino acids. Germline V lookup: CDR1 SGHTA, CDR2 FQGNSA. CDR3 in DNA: TGTGCCAGCAGCTGGACAGGGGGCCGGGTCAATGAGCAGTTCTTC. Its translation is CASSWTGGRVNEQFF. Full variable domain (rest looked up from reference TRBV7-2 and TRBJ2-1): GAGVSQSPSNKVTEKGKDVELRCDPISGHTALYWYRQSLGQGLEFLIYFQGNSAPDKSGLPSDRFSAERTGGSVSTLTIQRTQQEDSAVYLCASSWTGGRVNEQFFGPGTRLTVL.

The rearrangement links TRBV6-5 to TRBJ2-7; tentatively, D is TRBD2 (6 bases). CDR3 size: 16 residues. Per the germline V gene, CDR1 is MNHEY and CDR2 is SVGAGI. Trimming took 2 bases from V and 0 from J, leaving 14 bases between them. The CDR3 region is CASSYSSGYSSYEQYF. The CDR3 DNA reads TGTGCCAGCAGTTACAGTAGCGGTTATAGCTCCTACGAGCAGTACTTC.

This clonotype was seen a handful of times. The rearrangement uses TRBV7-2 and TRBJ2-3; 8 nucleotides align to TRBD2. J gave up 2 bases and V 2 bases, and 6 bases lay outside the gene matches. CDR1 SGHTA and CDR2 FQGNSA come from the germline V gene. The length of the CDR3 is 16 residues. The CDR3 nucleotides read TGTGCCAGCAGCTTATTCGGGGGGGGAAACACAGATACGCAGTATTTT. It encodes CASSLFGGGNTDTQYF.

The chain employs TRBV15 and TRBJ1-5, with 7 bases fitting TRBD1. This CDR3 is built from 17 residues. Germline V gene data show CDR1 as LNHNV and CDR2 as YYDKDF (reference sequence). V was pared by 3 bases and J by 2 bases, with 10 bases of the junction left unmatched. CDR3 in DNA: TGTGCCACCAGCAGCGACGCCTTAGGACAGGGCAATCAGCCCCAGCATTTT. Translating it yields CATSSDALGQGNQPQHF.

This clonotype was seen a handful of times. Here the CDR3 reads CASSQEDRVNTEAFF. As DNA, the CDR3 is TGCGCCAGCAGCCAAGAAGATCGGGTGAACACTGAAGCTTTCTTT. The V call is TRBV4-3, the J call TRBJ1-1; D is uncertain. Trimming took off 0 bases at V and 0 bases at J, with 8 bases between the two ends. Germline V CDR1 and CDR2: LGHNA, YSLEER. The CDR3 loop spans 15 amino acids.

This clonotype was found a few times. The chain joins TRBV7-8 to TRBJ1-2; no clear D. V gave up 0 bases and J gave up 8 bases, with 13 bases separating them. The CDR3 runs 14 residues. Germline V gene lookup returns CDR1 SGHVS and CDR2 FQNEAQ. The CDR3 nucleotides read TGTGCCAGCAGCTTAGCGTTAGGGAGTCAAGGCTACACCTTC. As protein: CASSLALGSQGYTF. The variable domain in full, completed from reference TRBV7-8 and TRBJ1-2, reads GAGVSQSPRYKVAKRGQDVALRCDPISGHVSLFWYQQALGQGPEFLTYFQNEAQLDKSGLPSDRFFAERPEGSVSTLKIQRTQQEDSAVYLCASSLALGSQGYTFGSGTRLTVV.

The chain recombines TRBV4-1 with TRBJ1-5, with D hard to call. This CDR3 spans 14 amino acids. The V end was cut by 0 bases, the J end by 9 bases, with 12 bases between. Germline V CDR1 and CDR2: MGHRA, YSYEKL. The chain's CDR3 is CASSQDPVAGPQHF. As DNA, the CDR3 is TGCGCCAGCAGCCAAGATCCGGTGGCAGGGCCCCAGCATTTT.

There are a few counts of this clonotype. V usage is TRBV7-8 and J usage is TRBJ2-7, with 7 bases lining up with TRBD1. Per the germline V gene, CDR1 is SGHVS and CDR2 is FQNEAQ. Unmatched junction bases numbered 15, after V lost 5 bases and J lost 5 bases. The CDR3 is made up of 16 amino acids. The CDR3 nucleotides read TGTGCCAGCAGCCCCCCCGAGGGGGCCAGGTCCCACGAGCAGTACTTC. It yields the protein CASSPPEGARSHEQYF.

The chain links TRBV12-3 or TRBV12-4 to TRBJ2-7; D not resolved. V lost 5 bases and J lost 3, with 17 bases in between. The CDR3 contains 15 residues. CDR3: CASSTNGNAHYEQYF. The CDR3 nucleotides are TGTGCCAGCAGTACAAACGGAAATGCCCACTACGAGCAGTACTTC.

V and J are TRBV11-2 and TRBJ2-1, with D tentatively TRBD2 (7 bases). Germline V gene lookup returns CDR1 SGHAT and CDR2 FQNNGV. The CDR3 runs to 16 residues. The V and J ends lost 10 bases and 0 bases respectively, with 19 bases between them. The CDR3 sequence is CATKGGATSSYNEQFF. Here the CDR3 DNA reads TGTGCCACCAAAGGGGGGGCTACTAGCTCCTACAATGAGCAGTTCTTC.

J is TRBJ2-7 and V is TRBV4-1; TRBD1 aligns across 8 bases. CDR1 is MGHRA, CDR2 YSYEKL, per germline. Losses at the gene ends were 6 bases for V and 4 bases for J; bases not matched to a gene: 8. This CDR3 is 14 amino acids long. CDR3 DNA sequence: TGCGCCAGCAGTCCCCCCCAGGGGGCATACGAGCAGTACTTC. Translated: CASSPPQGAYEQYF.

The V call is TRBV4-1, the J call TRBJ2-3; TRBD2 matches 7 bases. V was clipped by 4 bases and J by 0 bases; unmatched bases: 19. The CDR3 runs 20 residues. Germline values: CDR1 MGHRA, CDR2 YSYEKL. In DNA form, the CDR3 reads TGCGCCAGCAGCCCTAGGCAAGCGGGGCCCGATCGATCTAGCACAGATACGCAGTATTTT. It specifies CASSPRQAGPDRSSTDTQYF.

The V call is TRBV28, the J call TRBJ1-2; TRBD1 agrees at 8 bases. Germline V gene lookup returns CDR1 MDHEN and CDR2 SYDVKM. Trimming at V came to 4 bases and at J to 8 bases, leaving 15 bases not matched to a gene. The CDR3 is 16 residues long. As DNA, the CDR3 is TGTGCCAGCAGTTATCTGGGACAGGCGCTTTTCGGGGGCTACACCTTC. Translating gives CASSYLGQALFGGYTF.

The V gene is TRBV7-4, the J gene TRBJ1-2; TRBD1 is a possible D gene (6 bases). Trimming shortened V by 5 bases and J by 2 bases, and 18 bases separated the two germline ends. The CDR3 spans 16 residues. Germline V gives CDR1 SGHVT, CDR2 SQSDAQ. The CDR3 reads CASSDLGQPKNYGYTF. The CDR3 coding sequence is TGTGCCAGCAGCGATCTAGGACAGCCGAAGAACTATGGCTACACCTTC.

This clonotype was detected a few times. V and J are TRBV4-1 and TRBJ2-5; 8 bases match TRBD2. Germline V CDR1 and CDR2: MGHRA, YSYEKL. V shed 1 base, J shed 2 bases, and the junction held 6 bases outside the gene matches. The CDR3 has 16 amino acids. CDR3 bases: TGCGCCAGCAGCCAAGTACCGGGACTAGGGCAAGAGACCCAGTACTTC. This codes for CASSQVPGLGQETQYF.

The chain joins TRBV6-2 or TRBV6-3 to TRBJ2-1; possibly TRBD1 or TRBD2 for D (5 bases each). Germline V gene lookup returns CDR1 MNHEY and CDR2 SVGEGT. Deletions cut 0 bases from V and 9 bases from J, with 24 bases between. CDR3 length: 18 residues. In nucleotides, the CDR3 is TGTGCCAGCAGTTACTCGTTTTCCTTCGAGGGGAACGATGGTGAGCAGTTCTTC. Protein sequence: CASSYSFSFEGNDGEQFF.

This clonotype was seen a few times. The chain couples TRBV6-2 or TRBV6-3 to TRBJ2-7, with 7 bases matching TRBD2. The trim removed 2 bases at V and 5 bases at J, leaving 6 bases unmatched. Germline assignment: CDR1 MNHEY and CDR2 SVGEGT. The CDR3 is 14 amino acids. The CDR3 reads CASSYRTSADEQYF. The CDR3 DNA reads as TGTGCCAGCAGTTACAGGACTAGTGCCGACGAGCAGTACTTC.

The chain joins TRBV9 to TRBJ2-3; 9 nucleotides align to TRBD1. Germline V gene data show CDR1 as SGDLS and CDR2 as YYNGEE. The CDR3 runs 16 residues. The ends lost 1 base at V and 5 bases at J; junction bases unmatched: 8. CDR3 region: CASSVSRDRAEDTQYF. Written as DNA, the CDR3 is TGTGCCAGCAGCGTATCCAGGGACAGGGCTGAAGATACGCAGTATTTT.

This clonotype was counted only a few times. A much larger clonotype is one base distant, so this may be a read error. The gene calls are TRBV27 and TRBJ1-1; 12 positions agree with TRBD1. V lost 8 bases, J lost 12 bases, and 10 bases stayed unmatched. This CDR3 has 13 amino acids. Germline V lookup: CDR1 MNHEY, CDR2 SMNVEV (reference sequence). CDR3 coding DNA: TGTGCCAGCGGGACAGGGGGCCTTTTAGAATCTTTCTTT. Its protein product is CASGTGGLLESFF.